This is a list of T cell receptor beta chains from one sample in a study of blood T cell repertoires in COVID-19. The protocol was immunoSEQ multiplex PCR, while the TCRdb copy is restricted to in-frame clones and leaves out a portion. Of roughly 350,000 clones in the sample, approximately 89% were seen once. Specimen: peripheral blood. These receptors were taken from a woman between 18 and 29 years old who had recovered from COVID-19. Both conserved end residues are part of each CDR3. A D gene is named only where the DNA matches it firmly. Expanded clones are given a class, and other clones once, few, many or no size at all.

CDR3 protein	CDR3 DNA	CDR3 length	clone size	D gene	V gene	J gene
CASSERDYLPNEQFF	TGTGCCAGCAGTGAAAGGGACTATCTCCCCAATGAGCAGTTCTTC	15	-	TRBD2	TRBV2	TRBJ2-1
CASSQGGTNQPQHF	TGCGCCAGCAGCCAAGGAGGCACGAATCAGCCCCAGCATTTT	14	-	-	TRBV4-1	TRBJ1-5
CASSYQLAVTDTQYF	TGTGCCAGCAGTTACCAACTAGCTGTCACAGATACGCAGTATTTT	15	-	-	TRBV6-6	TRBJ2-3
CASSSYNEQFF	TGCGCCAGCAGCTCGTACAATGAGCAGTTCTTC	11	-	-	TRBV5-1	TRBJ2-1
CASRTGPGGRAINEQFF	TGTGCCAGCAGAACGGGGCCGGGCGGGAGGGCTATTAATGAGCAGTTCTTC	17	-	TRBD2	TRBV5-8	TRBJ2-1
CASNSGTGDQPQHF	TGTGCCAGCAACTCAGGGACAGGGGATCAGCCCCAGCATTTT	14	-	TRBD1	TRBV7-9	TRBJ1-5
CASSQVRDNEQFF	TGTGCCAGCAGCCAAGTTCGAGACAATGAGCAGTTCTTC	13	-	-	TRBV14	TRBJ2-1
CASSLGGFRQGEVKNSPLHF	TGTGCCAGCAGCTTGGGGGGGTTTAGACAGGGTGAGGTGAAAAATTCACCCCTCCACTTT	20	-	TRBD1	TRBV5-4	TRBJ1-6
CASSGRTSGEFTDTQYF	TGTGCCAGCAGTGGCCGGACTAGCGGGGAATTCACAGATACGCAGTATTTT	17	-	TRBD2	TRBV6-1	TRBJ2-3
CASSKAGRDNDQPQHF	TGTGCCAGCAGCAAAGCAGGCAGGGATAACGATCAGCCCCAGCATTTT	16	-	-	TRBV21-1	TRBJ1-5
CASSLEGDSGEAFF	TGCGCCAGCAGCTTGGAAGGTGATTCGGGTGAAGCTTTCTTT	14	-	-	TRBV5-1	TRBJ1-1
CASSWTSGIETQYF	TGTGCCAGCAGTTGGACTAGCGGGATAGAGACCCAGTACTTC	14	-	TRBD2	TRBV6-5	TRBJ2-5
CASSSRDRGPTDTQYF	TGTGCCAGCAGCTCCCGGGACAGGGGGCCAACAGATACGCAGTATTTT	16	-	TRBD1	TRBV11-3	TRBJ2-3
CASSQEGPGGDQPQHF	TGCGCCAGCAGCCAAGAGGGCCCGGGGGGCGATCAGCCCCAGCATTTT	16	-	-	TRBV4-1	TRBJ1-5
CAITPGQGAPGELFF	TGTGCCATCACCCCGGGACAGGGGGCGCCCGGGGAGCTGTTTTTT	15	-	TRBD1	TRBV10-3	TRBJ2-2
CASSAGAWMGYTF	TGTGCCAGCAGCGCAGGGGCCTGGATGGGCTACACCTTC	13	-	-	TRBV12-3/TRBV12-4	TRBJ1-2
CAISENRGLTYGYTF	TGTGCCATCAGTGAGAACAGGGGGCTCACCTATGGCTACACCTTC	15	-	TRBD1	TRBV10-3	TRBJ1-2
CASSTAGTHRETQYF	TGTGCCAGTAGTACGGCGGGAACCCACAGAGAGACCCAGTACTTC	15	-	-	TRBV19	TRBJ2-5
CASTASGGGNQPQHF	TGTGCCAGTACGGCCTCAGGGGGAGGCAATCAGCCCCAGCATTTT	15	-	TRBD1	TRBV19	TRBJ1-5
CASSLDFGTSGILTDTQYF	TGCGCCAGCAGCTTGGATTTCGGGACTAGCGGGATCTTAACAGATACGCAGTATTTT	19	-	TRBD2	TRBV5-1	TRBJ2-3
CASSAGQGIGSSNYGYTF	TGTGCCAGCAGCGCGGGACAGGGCATTGGAAGCTCTAACTATGGCTACACCTTC	18	-	TRBD1	TRBV11-2	TRBJ1-2
CASSGTSGSNEQFF	TGCGCCAGCAGCGGGACTAGCGGGAGTAATGAGCAGTTCTTC	14	-	TRBD2	TRBV5-1	TRBJ2-1
CASGLGQGVGQPQHF	TGTGCTAGTGGTTTGGGACAGGGGGTGGGCCAGCCCCAGCATTTT	15	-	TRBD1	TRBV12-5	TRBJ1-5
CASSPRRTSANTGELFF	TGTGCCAGCAGCCCAAGAAGGACTAGCGCTAACACCGGGGAGCTGTTTTTT	17	-	TRBD2	TRBV7-2	TRBJ2-2
CASSPGGGWLDTQYF	TGCGCCAGCTCCCCCGGAGGCGGGTGGCTGGATACGCAGTATTTT	15	-	-	TRBV10-2	TRBJ2-3
CASSPWENLNYGYTF	TGTGCCAGTAGTCCCTGGGAGAACCTTAACTATGGCTACACCTTC	15	-	-	TRBV19	TRBJ1-2
CASSQGLAGAGDTQYF	TGCGCCAGCAGCCAAGGACTAGCGGGAGCTGGAGATACGCAGTATTTT	16	few	TRBD2	TRBV4-3	TRBJ2-3
CASSLKDASGKDEQFF	TGTGCCAGCAGCTTAAAGGACGCTAGCGGGAAAGATGAGCAGTTCTTC	16	-	TRBD2	TRBV11-3	TRBJ2-1
CASSLGLAGVGYNEQFF	TGTGCCAGCAGCTTGGGACTAGCGGGAGTGGGTTACAATGAGCAGTTCTTC	17	-	TRBD2	TRBV7-9	TRBJ2-1
CASSWTGLGEQFF	TGTGCCAGCAGTTGGACAGGGCTCGGTGAGCAGTTCTTC	13	once	TRBD1	TRBV27	TRBJ2-1
CASRLAATDTQYF	TGTGCCAGCCGACTAGCGGCCACAGATACGCAGTATTTT	13	-	TRBD2	TRBV6-6	TRBJ2-3
CASNIRETDTQYF	TGTGCCAGCAACATCCGGGAGACAGATACGCAGTATTTT	13	-	-	TRBV5-6	TRBJ2-3
CASSLSPNEQFF	TGTGCCAGCAGTTTATCTCCCAATGAGCAGTTCTTC	12	-	-	TRBV28	TRBJ2-1
CASSPGNEGRANNEQFF	TGTGCCAGCAGCCCCGGTAATGAGGGGAGGGCCAACAATGAGCAGTTCTTC	17	-	TRBD2	TRBV3-1/TRBV3-2	TRBJ2-1
CASSRTGVSTEAFF	TGCGCCAGCAGCCGGACAGGGGTCTCCACTGAAGCTTTCTTT	14	-	TRBD1	TRBV5-1	TRBJ1-1
CASSFSGGGISSGTEAFF	TGCGCCAGCAGCTTTTCAGGGGGCGGAATATCTTCGGGTACTGAAGCTTTCTTT	18	-	TRBD1	TRBV5-1	TRBJ1-1
CASSTGLAGMETQYF	TGTGCCAGCAGCACGGGACTAGCGGGTATGGAGACCCAGTACTTC	15	few	TRBD2	TRBV9	TRBJ2-5
CASRGAMNTEAFF	TGTGCCAGTAGGGGCGCGATGAACACTGAAGCTTTCTTT	13	-	-	TRBV24-1	TRBJ1-1
CASVWLAGEGETQYF	TGTGCCAGCGTTTGGCTAGCGGGAGAGGGAGAGACCCAGTACTTC	15	-	TRBD2	TRBV2	TRBJ2-5
CASSQVPSGRAGGTQYF	TGCGCCAGCAGCCAAGTCCCTAGCGGGAGGGCCGGGGGGACCCAGTACTTC	17	-	TRBD2	TRBV4-1	TRBJ2-5
CASSPLAGVIYNEQFF	TGTGCCAGCAGCCCTTTAGCGGGAGTGATCTACAATGAGCAGTTCTTC	16	-	TRBD2	TRBV11-3	TRBJ2-1
CASSQEMYSFNEKLFF	TGCGCCAGCAGCCAAGAAATGTACAGTTTTAATGAAAAACTGTTTTTT	16	-	-	TRBV4-1	TRBJ1-4
CASSARDRDQGAQYF	TGTGCCAGCAGCGCCAGAGACAGGGACCAAGGGGCCCAGTACTTC	15	-	TRBD1	TRBV11-3	TRBJ2-5
CASSIGSGTSTDTQYF	TGTGCCAGTAGTATTGGTAGCGGGACTAGCACAGATACGCAGTATTTT	16	-	TRBD2	TRBV19	TRBJ2-3
CASSTSGGGNQPQHF	TGTGCCAGTAGTACCTCAGGGGGTGGCAATCAGCCCCAGCATTTT	15	-	TRBD1	TRBV19	TRBJ1-5
CASSPPPGGETQYF	TGTGCCAGCAGCCCCCCTCCGGGGGGGGAGACCCAGTACTTC	14	-	TRBD2	TRBV7-2	TRBJ2-5
CASSPGWGGDYGYTF	TGTGCCAGCAGCCCTGGTTGGGGGGGCGACTATGGCTACACCTTC	15	-	-	TRBV5-4	TRBJ1-2
CASSLVGQGGHTF	TGTGCCAGCAGCTTGGTAGGACAGGGGGGGCACACCTTC	13	-	TRBD1	TRBV5-4	TRBJ1-2
CASSPLSFGNTIYF	TGTGCCAGCAGCCCACTCTCCTTTGGAAACACCATATATTTT	14	-	-	TRBV9	TRBJ1-3
CASSRQVGNTEAFF	TGTGCCAGCAGCCGACAGGTTGGGAACACTGAAGCTTTCTTT	14	-	-	TRBV7-8	TRBJ1-1
CASSPEGRGSNYGYTF	TGTGCCAGCAGCCCCGAAGGACGGGGTTCTAACTATGGCTACACCTTC	16	-	-	TRBV11-3	TRBJ1-2
CSASRSGHLQETQYF	TGCAGTGCTAGTAGATCGGGACACCTACAAGAGACCCAGTACTTC	15	-	-	TRBV20-1	TRBJ2-5
CASSPRGGRAGETQYF	TGTGCCAGCAGCCCCAGAGGCGGGAGGGCCGGAGAGACCCAGTACTTC	16	-	TRBD2	TRBV7-2	TRBJ2-5
CASSPGLASAYEQFF	TGTGCCAGCTCACCTGGACTAGCGAGCGCCTATGAGCAGTTCTTC	15	-	TRBD2	TRBV18	TRBJ2-1